Sequencing of this TCR beta chain was carried out in a study of T cell responses to AZD1222 COVID-19 vaccine. About the research overall: Analyses pooled second doses at about 4 or about 12 weeks.

Trimming took 5 bases from V and 2 from J, leaving 13 bases between them. The CDR3 consists of 14 residues. The germline gives CDR1 MNHEY, CDR2 SVGAGI. Profiled with immunoSEQ multiplex PCR; TCRdb holds only in-frame clones, not every one. The sample includes approximately 150,000 clones, 93% of them seen just once. This sequence originates from an adult in good health. This sample comprised peripheral blood, obtained on day 0 of AZD1222 vaccination. The chain has TRBV6-5 and TRBJ2-7; weak D call: TRBD1 (6 bases). CDR3 protein: CASSPLGATYEQYF. The CDR3 DNA reads TGTGCCAGCAGTCCTTTGGGGGCGACCTACGAGCAGTACTTC.